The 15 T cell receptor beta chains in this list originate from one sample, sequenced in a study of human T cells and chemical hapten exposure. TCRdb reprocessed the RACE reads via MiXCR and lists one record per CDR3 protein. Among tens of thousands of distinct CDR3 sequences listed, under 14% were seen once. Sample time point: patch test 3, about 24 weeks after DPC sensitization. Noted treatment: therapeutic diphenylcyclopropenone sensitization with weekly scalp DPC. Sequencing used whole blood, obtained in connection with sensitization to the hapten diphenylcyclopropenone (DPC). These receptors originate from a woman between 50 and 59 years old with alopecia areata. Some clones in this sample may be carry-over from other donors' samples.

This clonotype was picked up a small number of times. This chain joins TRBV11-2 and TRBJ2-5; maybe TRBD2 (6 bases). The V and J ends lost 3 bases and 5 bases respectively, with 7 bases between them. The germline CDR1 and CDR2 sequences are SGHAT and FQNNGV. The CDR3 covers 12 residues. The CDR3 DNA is TGTGCCAGCAGCTTTGCGGGGGAGACCCAGTACTTC. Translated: CASSFAGETQYF.

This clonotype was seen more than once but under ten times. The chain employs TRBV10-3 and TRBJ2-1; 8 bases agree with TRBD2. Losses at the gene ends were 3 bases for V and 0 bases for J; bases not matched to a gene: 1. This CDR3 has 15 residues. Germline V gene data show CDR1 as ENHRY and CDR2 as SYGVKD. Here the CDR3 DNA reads TGTGCCATCAGTGAAGGACTAGCCTCCTACAATGAGCAGTTCTTC. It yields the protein CAISEGLASYNEQFF.

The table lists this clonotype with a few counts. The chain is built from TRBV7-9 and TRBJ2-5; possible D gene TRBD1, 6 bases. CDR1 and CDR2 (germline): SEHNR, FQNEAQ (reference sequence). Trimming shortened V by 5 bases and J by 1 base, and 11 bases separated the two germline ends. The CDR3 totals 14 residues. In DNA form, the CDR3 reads TGTGCCAGCAGCCGGTTGGGGGCCCAAGAGACCCAGTACTTC. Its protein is CASSRLGAQETQYF.

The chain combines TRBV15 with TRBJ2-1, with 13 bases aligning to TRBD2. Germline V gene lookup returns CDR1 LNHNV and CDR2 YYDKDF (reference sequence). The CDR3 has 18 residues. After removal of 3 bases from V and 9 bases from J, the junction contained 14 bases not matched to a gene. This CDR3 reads CATSRGGRLAGGGSEQFF. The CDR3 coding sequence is TGTGCCACCAGCAGGGGCGGGCGACTAGCGGGAGGAGGGAGTGAGCAGTTCTTC.

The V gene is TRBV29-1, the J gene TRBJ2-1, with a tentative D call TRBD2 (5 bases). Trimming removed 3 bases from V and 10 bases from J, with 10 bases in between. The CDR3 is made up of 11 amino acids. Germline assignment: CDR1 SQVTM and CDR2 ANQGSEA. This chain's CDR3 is CSVEAPGEQFF. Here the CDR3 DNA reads TGCAGCGTTGAGGCCCCGGGGGAGCAGTTCTTC.

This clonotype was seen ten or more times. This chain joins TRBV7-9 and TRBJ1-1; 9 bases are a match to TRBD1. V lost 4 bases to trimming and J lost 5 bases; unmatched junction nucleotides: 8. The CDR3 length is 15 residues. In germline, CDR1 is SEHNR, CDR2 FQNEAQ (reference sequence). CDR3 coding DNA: TGTGCCAGCAGCTACCGACCGACAGGGGGGACTGAAGCTTTCTTT. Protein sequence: CASSYRPTGGTEAFF.

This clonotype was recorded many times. In DNA, the CDR3 is TGTGCCACGTCAACTGGGGGATTCCACGAGCAGTACTTC. Translated: CATSTGGFHEQYF. This rearrangement joins TRBV28 to TRBJ2-7, with D perhaps assigned TRBD1 or TRBD2 (5 bases each). Germline V CDR1 and CDR2: MDHEN, SYDVKM. The V gene lost 10 bases and the J gene lost 5 bases, with 18 bases spanning the gap. This CDR3 contains 13 residues. The full variable domain, its missing parts supplied by reference TRBV28 and TRBJ2-7, is DVKVTQSSRYLVKRTGEKVFLECVQDMDHENMFWYRQDPGLGLRLIYFSYDVKMKEKGDIPEGYSVSREKKERFSLILESASTNQTSMYLCATSTGGFHEQYFGPGTRLTVT.

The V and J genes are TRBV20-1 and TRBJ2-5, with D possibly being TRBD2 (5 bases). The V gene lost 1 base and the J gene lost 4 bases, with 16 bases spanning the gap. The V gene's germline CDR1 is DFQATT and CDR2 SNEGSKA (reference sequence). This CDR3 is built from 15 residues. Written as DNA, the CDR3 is TGCAGTGCTAGAGTGCGTATGCTAGCCGGAGAGACCCAGTACTTC. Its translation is CSARVRMLAGETQYF.

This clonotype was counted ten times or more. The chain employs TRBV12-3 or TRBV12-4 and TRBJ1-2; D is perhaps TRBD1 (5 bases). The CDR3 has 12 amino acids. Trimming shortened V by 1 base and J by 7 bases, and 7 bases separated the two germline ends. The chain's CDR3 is CASSLGGVGYTF. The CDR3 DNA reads TGTGCCAGCAGTTTAGGGGGGGTTGGCTACACCTTC.

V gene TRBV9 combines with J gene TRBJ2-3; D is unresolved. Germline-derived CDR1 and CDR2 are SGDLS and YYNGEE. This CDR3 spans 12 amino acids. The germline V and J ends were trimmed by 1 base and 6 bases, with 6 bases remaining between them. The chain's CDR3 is CASSVNADTQYF. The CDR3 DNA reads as TGTGCCAGCAGCGTAAACGCCGATACGCAGTATTTT.

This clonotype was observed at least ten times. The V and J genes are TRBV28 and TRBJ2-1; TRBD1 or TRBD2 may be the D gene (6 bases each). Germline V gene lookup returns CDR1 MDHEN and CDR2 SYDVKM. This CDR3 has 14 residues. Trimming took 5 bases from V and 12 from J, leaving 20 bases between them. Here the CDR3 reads CASSEPGTPGAQFF. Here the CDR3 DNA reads TGTGCCAGCAGTGAACCCGGGACTCCAGGGGCGCAGTTCTTC.

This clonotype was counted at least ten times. CDR3 in DNA: TGTGCCAGCAGCTTAATGGCTAGCGGGATAGCGCACAATGAGCAGTTCTTC. Protein sequence: CASSLMASGIAHNEQFF. The chain links TRBV7-3 to TRBJ2-1, with 9 bases identical to TRBD2. CDR3 length: 17 residues. The germline CDR1 and CDR2 sequences are SGHTA and FQGTGA. The V gene end was trimmed by 1 base and the J gene end by 5 bases; junction bases not matched to a gene: 9.

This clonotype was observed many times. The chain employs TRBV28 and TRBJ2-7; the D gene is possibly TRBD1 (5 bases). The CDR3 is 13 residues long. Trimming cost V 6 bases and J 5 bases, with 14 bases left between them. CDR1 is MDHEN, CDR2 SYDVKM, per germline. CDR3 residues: CASSDPGPHEQYF. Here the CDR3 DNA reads TGTGCCAGCAGCGACCCAGGGCCCCACGAGCAGTACTTC. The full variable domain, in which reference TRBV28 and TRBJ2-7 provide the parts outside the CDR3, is DVKVTQSSRYLVKRTGEKVFLECVQDMDHENMFWYRQDPGLGLRLIYFSYDVKMKEKGDIPEGYSVSREKKERFSLILESASTNQTSMYLCASSDPGPHEQYFGPGTRLTVT.

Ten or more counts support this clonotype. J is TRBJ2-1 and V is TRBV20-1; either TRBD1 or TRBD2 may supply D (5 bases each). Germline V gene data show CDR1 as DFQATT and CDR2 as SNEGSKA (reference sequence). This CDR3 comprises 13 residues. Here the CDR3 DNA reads TGCAGCTCTCGGGGACGCTCCTACAATGAGCAGTTCTTC. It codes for CSSRGRSYNEQFF.

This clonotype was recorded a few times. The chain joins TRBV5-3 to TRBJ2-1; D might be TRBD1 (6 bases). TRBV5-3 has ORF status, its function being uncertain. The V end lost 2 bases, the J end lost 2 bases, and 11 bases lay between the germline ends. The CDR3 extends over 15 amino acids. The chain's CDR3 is CARSFRTVTYNEQFF. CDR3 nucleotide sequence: TGTGCCAGAAGCTTCAGGACAGTTACCTACAATGAGCAGTTCTTC.